Following are 23 T cell receptor beta chains from one sample sequenced in a study of TIL therapy for anti-PD-1-resistant metastatic lung cancer. Time point given: pre-treatment sample, taken before nivolumab and TIL therapy. The libraries were made with immunoSEQ v3. Generated by immunoSEQ multiplex PCR, the TCRdb table keeps only in-frame clones and is missing some. The table has 20,000 to 25,000 clones, 78% seen once; the top ten hold around 7.8%. The material sequenced was blood, taken at baseline. The receptor source for this set is a person aged 25 to 85 with non-small cell lung cancer.

The chain recombines TRBV19 with TRBJ2-2, with D uncertain. V lost 1 base to trimming and J lost 4 bases, with 13 bases between them. Per germline, CDR1 LNHDA and CDR2 SQIVND (reference sequence). The length of the CDR3 is 16 residues. CDR3: CASSIGPETTTGELFF. The CDR3 DNA reads as TGTGCCAGTAGTATAGGGCCCGAGACGACCACCGGGGAGCTGTTTTTT.

This clone showed up just once. This chain uses TRBV19 with TRBJ2-1, with D maybe TRBD1 (6 bases). Germline CDR1 reads LNHDA; CDR2 reads SQIVND (reference sequence). The CDR3 consists of 14 residues. Trimming left V 4 bases short and J 4 bases short, with 11 bases between. CDR3 in DNA: TGTGCCAGTAGTACTCAGGGGTTGTACAATGAGCAGTTCTTC. Translated, it gives CASSTQGLYNEQFF.

This clone was seen once. The V call is TRBV18, the J call TRBJ1-1; TRBD1 agrees at 9 bases. CDR1 and CDR2 (germline): KGHSH, LQKENI. The CDR3 extends over 15 amino acids. With V trimmed by 4 bases and J by 4 bases, 7 bases remained unmatched. The CDR3 is CASSLDGTGSTEAFF. CDR3 nucleotide sequence: TGTGCCAGCTCACTCGACGGGACAGGGAGCACTGAAGCTTTCTTT. The entire variable domain, with the rest obtained from reference TRBV18 and TRBJ1-1, is as follows: NAGVMQNPRHLVRRRGQEARLRCSPMKGHSHVYWYRQLPEEGLKFMVYLQKENIIDESGMPKERFSAEFPKEGPSILRIQQVVRGDSAAYFCASSLDGTGSTEAFFGQGTRLTVV.

This chain links TRBV25-1 with TRBJ2-3; D perhaps matches TRBD1 (6 bases). V was pared by 4 bases and J by 4 bases, with 9 bases between. The CDR3 runs to 13 residues. CDR1 and CDR2 (germline): MGHDK, SYGVNS. CDR3 sequence reads: CASSVEGADTQYF. DNA of the CDR3: TGTGCCAGCAGTGTCGAGGGGGCAGATACGCAGTATTTT.

This clone has just one count. V usage is TRBV12-5 and J usage is TRBJ2-5; possibly TRBD1 for D (5 bases). V was pared by 8 bases and J by 6 bases, with 13 bases between. This CDR3 is 12 amino acids long. The germline V gene encodes CDR1 LGHNT and CDR2 FRNRAP. This CDR3 is CASSQGFKTQYF. The CDR3 nucleotides read TGTGCTAGTAGTCAGGGTTTCAAGACCCAGTACTTC.

The chain carries TRBV28 and TRBJ1-1; tentative D call: TRBD1 (5 bases). This CDR3 comprises 14 residues. V lost 3 bases to trimming and J lost 4 bases, with 12 bases between them. CDR1 and CDR2 (germline): MDHEN, SYDVKM. Here the CDR3 DNA reads TGTGCCAGCAGTTTCGTTACAGGCGGCACTGAAGCTTTCTTT. Translating it yields CASSFVTGGTEAFF. Together with reference TRBV28 and TRBJ1-1, the CDR3 gives the full variable domain: DVKVTQSSRYLVKRTGEKVFLECVQDMDHENMFWYRQDPGLGLRLIYFSYDVKMKEKGDIPEGYSVSREKKERFSLILESASTNQTSMYLCASSFVTGGTEAFFGQGTRLTVV.

This clone was picked up one time. This chain connects TRBV5-1 to TRBJ1-1, with a weak D call TRBD1 (5 bases). This CDR3 has 16 residues. Germline V CDR1 and CDR2: SGHRS, YFSETQ. V shed 6 bases and J shed 1 base, with 19 bases lying between them. CDR3 coding DNA: TGCGCCAGCACTACCGATGTCGGGGGGAGGAACACTGAAGCTTTCTTT. Protein sequence: CASTTDVGGRNTEAFF.

The J gene is TRBJ2-7, the V gene TRBV29-1; 9 nucleotides align to TRBD1. V dropped 6 bases and J dropped 3; count of bases not matched to a gene: 6. Looked up from germline, CDR1 is SQVTM and CDR2 is ANQGSEA. This CDR3 is built from 13 residues. The CDR3 reads CSVAETGGYEQYF. For the CDR3, the DNA is TGCAGCGTCGCTGAGACAGGGGGCTACGAGCAGTACTTC.

The chain is built from TRBV27 and TRBJ2-5, with D unclear. Trimming took off 8 bases at V and 7 bases at J, with 11 bases between the two ends. Germline V gene sequence: CDR1 MNHEY, CDR2 SMNVEV (reference sequence). The CDR3 has 11 amino acids. The CDR3 is CASGSLGTQYF. For the CDR3, the DNA is TGTGCCAGCGGCAGTCTTGGGACCCAGTACTTC.

This chain connects TRBV29-1 to TRBJ2-3, with D possibly TRBD1 on 6 matching bases. Germline CDR1 SQVTM, CDR2 ANQGSEA. Trimming took off 3 bases at V and 2 bases at J, with 9 bases between the two ends. This CDR3 is built from 13 residues. CDR3 nucleotides: TGCAGCGTTGACACAGGGCCCACAGATACGCAGTATTTT. Translated: CSVDTGPTDTQYF.

The genes are TRBV6-4 and TRBJ2-5, with TRBD2 as a possible D gene (6 bases). The CDR3 contains 13 residues. The V gene's germline CDR1 is MRHNA and CDR2 SNTAGT. Trimming took 11 bases from V and 5 from J, leaving 18 bases between them. The CDR3 DNA sequence: TGTGCCGGTCGCCTACCGGGAGTTGAGACCCAGTACTTC. Residues: CAGRLPGVETQYF.

V usage is TRBV7-9 and J usage is TRBJ2-3, with 12 bases lining up with TRBD2. The CDR3 is 17 residues long. J was trimmed by 4 bases and V by 0 bases; bases with no gene match: 5. The germline V gene encodes CDR1 SEHNR and CDR2 FQNEAQ (reference sequence). CDR3 protein: CASSLARLAGVADTQYF. In DNA, the CDR3 is TGTGCCAGCAGCTTAGCGAGACTAGCGGGAGTGGCAGATACGCAGTATTTT. The full variable domain, its missing parts supplied by reference TRBV7-9 and TRBJ2-3, is DTGVSQNPRHKITKRGQNVTFRCDPISEHNRLYWYRQTLGQGPEFLTYFQNEAQLEKSRLLSDRFSAERPKGSFSTLEIQRTEQGDSAMYLCASSLARLAGVADTQYFGPGTRLTVL.

The chain has TRBV10-3 and TRBJ1-3, with 10 bases lining up with TRBD1. Germline V gene data show CDR1 as ENHRY and CDR2 as SYGVKD. The J segment lost 4 bases and the V segment lost 7 bases, leaving 7 bases of the junction unmatched. The CDR3 totals 15 residues. CDR3 residues: CAINRDRGSGNTIYF. CDR3 sequence (DNA): TGTGCCATCAACCGGGACAGGGGTTCCGGAAACACCATATATTTT.

The chain joins TRBV10-2 to TRBJ1-5; TRBD1 is a possible D gene (6 bases). V was cut by 0 bases and J by 5 bases, with 17 bases left in between. Germline assignment: CDR1 WSHSY and CDR2 SAAADI. The length of the CDR3 is 17 residues. CDR3 bases: TGCGCCAGCAGTGAGTCGACGTACCCAGGGGAATATCAGCCCCAGCATTTT. Its protein is CASSESTYPGEYQPQHF.

The V and J genes are TRBV9 and TRBJ1-1; possibly TRBD1 for D (6 bases). Deletions cut 0 bases from V and 5 bases from J, with 14 bases between. Germline V gene lookup returns CDR1 SGDLS and CDR2 YYNGEE. This CDR3 region has 15 residues. CDR3 DNA: TGTGCCAGCAGCGTAGTAGCTGGGGGGCAGACTGAAGCTTTCTTT. Its protein is CASSVVAGGQTEAFF.

V and J are TRBV20-1 and TRBJ2-1; D is possibly TRBD1 or TRBD2 (5 bases each). Trimming removed 6 bases from V and 16 bases from J, with 16 bases in between. The V gene's germline CDR1 is DFQATT and CDR2 SNEGSKA (reference sequence). The CDR3 runs to 10 residues. The CDR3 region is CSANPGRHFF. The CDR3 DNA sequence: TGCAGTGCAAATCCGGGACGGCACTTCTTC.

CDR3 in amino acids: CASSSSSPAIYF. The DNA for the CDR3 is TGTGCCAGCAGTTCTAGTAGCCCGGCCATATATTTT. The J gene is TRBJ1-3, the V gene TRBV27; D gene ambiguous. Germline assignment: CDR1 MNHEY and CDR2 SMNVEV (reference sequence). The CDR3 totals 12 residues. V lost 4 bases, J lost 11 bases, and 12 bases lay in between.

The chain uses TRBV5-8 and TRBJ2-7; tentatively, D is TRBD1 (7 bases). The CDR3 runs to 18 residues. The germline V gene encodes CDR1 SGHTS and CDR2 YDEGEE. Trimming pared 4 bases from V and 3 bases from J, leaving 26 bases between. The CDR3 reads CASSQAPGGTSSLYEQYF. DNA for the CDR3: TGTGCCAGCAGCCAAGCACCAGGGGGGACGTCCAGCCTCTACGAGCAGTACTTC.

This clone was counted between two and nine times. This chain joins TRBV6-1 and TRBJ1-5; 7 bases line up with TRBD1. The CDR3 totals 13 residues. Germline loops: CDR1 MNHNS, CDR2 SASEGT. The V segment lost 5 bases and the J segment 7 bases; nucleotides outside the gene matches: 5. The CDR3: CASSFTGEQPQHF. The CDR3 nucleotides are TGTGCCAGCAGTTTTACAGGGGAACAGCCCCAGCATTTT.

V gene TRBV28 combines with J gene TRBJ1-2; TRBD1 matches 8 bases. CDR3 size: 15 residues. V trimming: 6 bases; J trimming: 4 bases; junction bases outside the gene matches: 10. Germline lookup yields CDR1 MDHEN and CDR2 SYDVKM. CDR3: CASSHGTGLAYGYTF. As DNA, the CDR3 is TGTGCCAGCAGCCATGGGACAGGTCTTGCCTATGGCTACACCTTC.

The chain recombines TRBV7-3 with TRBJ1-3; 7 positions agree with TRBD1. The V gene end was trimmed by 5 bases and the J gene end by 3 bases; junction bases not matched to a gene: 4. This CDR3 has 14 amino acids. Germline V gene lookup returns CDR1 SGHTA and CDR2 FQGTGA. The CDR3 loop is CASSATGFGNTIYF. The CDR3 coding sequence is TGTGCCAGCAGCGCGACAGGGTTTGGAAACACCATATATTTT.

In its sample, this clone was seen a few times. The J gene is TRBJ1-6, the V gene TRBV27; TRBD1 agrees at 7 bases. Germline-derived CDR1 and CDR2 are MNHEY and SMNVEV (reference sequence). This CDR3 has 15 amino acids. Trimming removed 5 bases from V and 7 bases from J; junction bases left unmatched: 8. The CDR3: CASSPRQGWNSPLHF. DNA of the CDR3: TGTGCCAGCAGTCCGAGACAGGGATGGAATTCACCCCTCCACTTT.

The chain couples TRBV11-3 to TRBJ2-1; D not resolved. Per the germline V gene, CDR1 is SGHNT and CDR2 is YENEEA. V was shortened by 1 base and J by 6 bases, with 10 bases between the two germline ends. This CDR3 region has 14 residues. DNA of the CDR3: TGTGCCAGCAGCTTAGTGCGCGGCAGCAATGAGCAGTTCTTC. Its translation is CASSLVRGSNEQFF. The variable domain in full, completed from reference TRBV11-3 and TRBJ2-1, reads EAGVVQSPRYKIIEKKQPVAFWCNPISGHNTLYWYLQNLGQGPELLIRYENEEAVDDSQLPKDRFSAERLKGVDSTLKIQPAELGDSAVYLCASSLVRGSNEQFFGPGTRLTVL.